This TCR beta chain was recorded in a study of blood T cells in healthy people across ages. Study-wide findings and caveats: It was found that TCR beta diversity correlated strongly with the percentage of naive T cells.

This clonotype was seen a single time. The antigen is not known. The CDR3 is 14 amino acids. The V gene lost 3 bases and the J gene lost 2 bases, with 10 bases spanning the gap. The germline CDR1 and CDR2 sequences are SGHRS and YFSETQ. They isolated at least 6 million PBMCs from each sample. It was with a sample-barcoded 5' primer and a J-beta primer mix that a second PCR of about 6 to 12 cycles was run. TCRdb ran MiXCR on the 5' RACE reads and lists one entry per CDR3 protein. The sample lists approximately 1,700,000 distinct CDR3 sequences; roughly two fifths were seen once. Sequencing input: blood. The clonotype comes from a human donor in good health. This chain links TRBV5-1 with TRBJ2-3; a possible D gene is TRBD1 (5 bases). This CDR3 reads CASSWQGITDTQYF. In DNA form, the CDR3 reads TGCGCCAGCAGCTGGCAGGGAATCACAGATACGCAGTATTTT.